This entry describes one TCR beta chain. Its specificity is unknown. The source material, RNA transcripts, was used to amplify TCR beta CDR3 regions. HTBI primers were employed in a first-round RT-PCR of the TCR CDR3. TCRdb passed the multiplex PCR reads through MiXCR, listing each CDR3 protein once. The sample yields approximately 600,000 distinct CDR3 sequences, around 21% seen once. Trimming pared 5 bases from V and 2 bases from J, leaving 9 bases between. The CDR3 sequence is 12 residues long. CDR1 and CDR2 from the germline V gene are DFQATT and SNEGSKA (reference sequence). The data derive from a study of T cells in Graves' hyperthyroidism and ophthalmopathy. The study, taken as a whole, reports: Ophthalmopathy prediction by the model preceded onset by a median roughly 6.3 months.

Ophthalmopathy cases met thresholds of Clinical Activity Score at least 3, NOSPECS grade at least 4 and duration under 3 months. Exclusions: uncontrolled infection, other autoimmune disease, pregnancy, lactation. Orbital computed tomography and thyroid ultrasound, together with serum TRAb and thyroxine and clinical symptoms, were used for diagnoses. The clonotype was recovered from a man aged 25-40 years with Graves' ophthalmopathy. The specimen was blood. V is TRBV20-1 and J is TRBJ1-1, with D possibly matching TRBD1 (5 bases). As DNA, the CDR3 is TGCAGTGCTCCGGGACCAAACACTGAAGCTTTCTTT. Residues: CSAPGPNTEAFF.